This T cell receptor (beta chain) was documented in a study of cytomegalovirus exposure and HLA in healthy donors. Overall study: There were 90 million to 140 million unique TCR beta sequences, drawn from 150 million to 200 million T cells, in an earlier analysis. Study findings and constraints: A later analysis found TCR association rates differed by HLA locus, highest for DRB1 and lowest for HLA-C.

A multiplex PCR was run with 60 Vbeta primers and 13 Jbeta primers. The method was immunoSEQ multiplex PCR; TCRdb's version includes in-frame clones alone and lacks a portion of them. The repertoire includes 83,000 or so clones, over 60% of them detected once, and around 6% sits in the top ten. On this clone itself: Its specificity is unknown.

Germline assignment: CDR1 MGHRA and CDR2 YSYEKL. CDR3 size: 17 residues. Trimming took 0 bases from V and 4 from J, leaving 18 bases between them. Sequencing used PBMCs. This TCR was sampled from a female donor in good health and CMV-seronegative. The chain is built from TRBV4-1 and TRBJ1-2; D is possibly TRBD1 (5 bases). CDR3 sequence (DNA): TGCGCCAGCAGCCAAGAAGGGGTTCGTGCATGGAGCTATGGCTACACCTTC. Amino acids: CASSQEGVRAWSYGYTF.